What follows are 18 T cell receptor beta chains derived from one specimen sequenced in a study of CD8+ T cells in alopecia areata. Treatment specified: oral pan-JAK inhibitor, 5-10 mg twice daily. Reverse transcription of extracted RNA yielded cDNA, which provided the sequencing template. Using immunoSEQ multiplex PCR, the repertoire was profiled, and TCRdb retains in-frame clones only, with some absent. The sample has some 190,000 clones, approximately 60% seen once. Sequenced material: CD4+ T cells sorted from blood, taken at week 4, from a patient treated with tofacitinib. Every receptor here comes from a human donor with alopecia areata.

The gene calls are TRBV4-1 and TRBJ2-3; D gene uncertain. The germline V gene has CDR1 MGHRA and CDR2 YSYEKL. Trimming left V 4 bases short and J 5 bases short, with 13 bases between. CDR3 length: 14 amino acids. This CDR3 reads CASSLGSTVDTQYF. The CDR3 region has the DNA TGCGCCAGCAGCCTGGGGTCGACGGTAGATACGCAGTATTTT.

The gene calls are TRBV4-1 and TRBJ2-1; D may be TRBD2 (6 bases). The CDR3 loop spans 15 amino acids. V dropped 5 bases and J dropped 0 bases, with 11 bases sitting between them. Germline V gives CDR1 MGHRA, CDR2 YSYEKL. The CDR3 loop reads CASSSDGSSYNEQFF. The CDR3 DNA reads TGCGCCAGCAGCTCGGACGGGAGCTCCTACAATGAGCAGTTCTTC.

This chain joins TRBV20-1 and TRBJ1-2; D is ambiguous. V was trimmed by 5 bases and J by 8 bases, leaving 9 bases between them. Germline CDR1 is DFQATT and CDR2 is SNEGSKA (reference sequence). This CDR3 is 10 amino acids long. CDR3 DNA: TGCAGTGCTTCGAACCGAGGCTACACCTTC. Translating it yields CSASNRGYTF.

There are many counts of this clone. CDR3 bases: TGTGCCAGCAGCTCCGGGACCCCTTTTGGGGAGCTGTTTTTT. This translates into CASSSGTPFGELFF. The J gene is TRBJ2-2, the V gene TRBV7-2, with D perhaps given as TRBD1 or TRBD2 (5 bases each). Looked up from germline, CDR1 is SGHTA and CDR2 is FQGNSA. Trimming removed 4 bases at V and 8 bases at J, with 14 bases between. The CDR3 extends over 14 amino acids.

This clone was counted between two and nine times. One end of the junction does not line up with germline, which may come from a read error. The rearrangement links TRBV7-9 to TRBJ2-3, with D possibly matching TRBD2 (5 bases). This CDR3 is 12 amino acids long. Germline V lookup: CDR1 SEHNR, CDR2 FQNEAQ (reference sequence). The CDR3 bases are TGTGCCAGCAGCCTAGCCTCGAGTGTTGTGTATTTT. Translating it yields CASSLASSVVYF.

This clone appeared once. The CDR3 DNA reads as TGTGCCAGCAGTCGAACAGCATCTAACTATGGCTACACCTTC. As protein: CASSRTASNYGYTF. V usage is TRBV6-6 and J usage is TRBJ1-2; D is unclear. Germline loops: CDR1 MNHNY, CDR2 SVGAGI (reference sequence). The CDR3 consists of 14 residues. V lost 5 bases and J 0 bases, leaving 10 bases between the germline ends.

The V and J genes are TRBV7-8 and TRBJ2-3, with a tentative D call TRBD2 (5 bases). V was cut by 5 bases and J by 0 bases, with 18 bases left in between. The V gene's germline CDR1 is SGHVS and CDR2 FQNEAQ. This CDR3 comprises 17 residues. The CDR3 bases are TGTGCCAGCAGCCTTCCGACTAATCCGACTAGCACAGATACGCAGTATTTT. This encodes CASSLPTNPTSTDTQYF.

This clone has a handful of counts. This chain links TRBV29-1 with TRBJ2-7; D perhaps matches TRBD1 (5 bases). V was cut by 5 bases and J by 4 bases, with 15 bases left in between. Germline-derived CDR1 and CDR2 are SQVTM and ANQGSEA. This CDR3 comprises 13 residues. CDR3 DNA: TGCAGCGTTAGGGGCCGCTTCTTATACGAGCAGTACTTC. Protein sequence: CSVRGRFLYEQYF.

The rearrangement joins TRBV25-1 to TRBJ2-1; 11 bases agree with TRBD2. The J segment lost 9 bases and the V segment lost 3 bases, leaving 7 bases of the junction unmatched. CDR3 size: 15 residues. Looked up from germline, CDR1 is MGHDK and CDR2 is SYGVNS. The CDR3 region has the DNA TGTGCCAGCAGTGAGGTAGCGGGAGGGCCTGGTGAGCAGTTCTTC. The encoded protein is CASSEVAGGPGEQFF. The complete variable domain, with remaining parts taken from reference TRBV25-1 and TRBJ2-1, reads EADIYQTPRYLVIGTGKKITLECSQTMGHDKMYWYQQDPGMELHLIHYSYGVNSTEKGDLSSESTVSRIRTEHFPLTLESARPSHTSQYLCASSEVAGGPGEQFFGPGTRLTVL.

DNA of the CDR3: TGCAGCGGACAGGTGACAGGCGAGCAGTACTTC. Protein: CSGQVTGEQYF. The rearrangement uses TRBV29-1 and TRBJ2-7, with D possibly TRBD1 on 6 matching bases. Germline V gene lookup returns CDR1 SQVTM and CDR2 ANQGSEA. Trimming removed 7 bases at V and 6 bases at J, with 13 bases between. The CDR3 has 11 residues.

This clone was counted between two and nine times. The chain employs TRBV29-1 and TRBJ2-7; a possible D gene is TRBD1 (6 bases). Germline CDR1 and CDR2: SQVTM and ANQGSEA. V lost 4 bases and J lost 1, with 17 bases in between. This CDR3 comprises 15 residues. CDR3 in DNA: TGCAGCGTTGCCATTAGCCAGGGGATATCCTACGAGCAGTACTTC. It specifies CSVAISQGISYEQYF.

The rearrangement uses TRBV11-2 and TRBJ2-3; 8 nucleotides line up with TRBD1. The germline gives CDR1 SGHAT, CDR2 FQNNGV. J gave up 5 bases and V 4 bases, and 2 bases lay outside the gene matches. This CDR3 has 13 residues. The CDR3 spells CASSSTGGDTQYF. CDR3 nucleotide sequence: TGTGCCAGCAGCTCCACAGGGGGAGATACGCAGTATTTT.

V is TRBV27 and J is TRBJ1-3; 9 bases match TRBD1. With 6 bases clipped from V and 4 bases from J, the junction kept 7 bases outside the gene matches. The length of the CDR3 is 15 residues. Germline assignment: CDR1 MNHEY and CDR2 SMNVEV (reference sequence). The CDR3: CASSPQGARGNTIYF. The CDR3 nucleotides read TGTGCCAGCAGCCCACAGGGGGCCAGAGGAAACACCATATATTTT.

The rearrangement joins TRBV6-6 to TRBJ2-1, with 14 positions matching TRBD2. The CDR3 length is 16 residues. Germline V gene lookup returns CDR1 MNHNY and CDR2 SVGAGI (reference sequence). V lost 5 bases, J lost 2 bases, and 2 bases stayed unmatched. This CDR3 is CASSKTSGRAYNEQFF. In DNA, the CDR3 is TGTGCCAGCAGTAAGACTAGCGGGAGGGCCTACAATGAGCAGTTCTTC.

The chain carries TRBV6-5 and TRBJ2-1; 7 bases are a match to TRBD2. Losses at the gene ends were 5 bases for V and 0 bases for J; bases not matched to a gene: 4. CDR1 and CDR2 (germline): MNHEY, SVGAGI. The CDR3 contains 15 residues. The CDR3 spells CASSRASGSYNEQFF. The CDR3 DNA follows: TGTGCCAGCAGTAGGGCTAGCGGCTCCTACAATGAGCAGTTCTTC.

To note about this clone: The junction departs from germline at one end; a sequencing error may be responsible. CDR3 nucleotides: TGTGCCAGCAGTGAATATCTAGGGACTTATTTC. It codes for CASSEYLGTYF. The chain employs TRBV25-1 and TRBJ2-7, with D possibly being TRBD2 (6 bases). The CDR3 extends over 11 amino acids. Germline-derived CDR1 and CDR2 are MGHDK and SYGVNS.

This clone has more than one count but fewer than ten. The chain uses TRBV29-1 and TRBJ1-1; 7 bases fit TRBD1. Trimming cost V 8 bases and J 1 base; bases outside gene matches: 7. This CDR3 contains 13 residues. CDR1 SQVTM and CDR2 ANQGSEA come from the germline V gene. The CDR3 nucleotides read TGCAGCACCCACAGGGGAAGGAACACTGAAGCTTTCTTT. Translated: CSTHRGRNTEAFF. Full variable domain (outside the CDR3, taken from reference TRBV29-1 and TRBJ1-1): SAVISQKPSRDICQRGTSLTIQCQVDSQVTMMFWYRQQPGQSLTLIATANQGSEATYESGFVIDKFPISRPNLTFSTLTVSNMSPEDSSIYLCSTHRGRNTEAFFGQGTRLTVV.

There are a few counts of this clone. The chain recombines TRBV27 with TRBJ1-1; D not certain. The ends were cut back, 7 bases at V and 1 base at J, with 13 bases in the middle. Germline lookup yields CDR1 MNHEY and CDR2 SMNVEV (reference sequence). CDR3 length: 14 amino acids. DNA of the CDR3: TGTGCCAGCACTTCCGGGCCGCGGAACACTGAAGCTTTCTTT. Translating gives CASTSGPRNTEAFF.